The entry below describes one T cell receptor beta chain. Its cognate antigen has yet to be identified. Base qualities are not at hand, and no much larger clone is one base apart. The sample belongs to a study of blood T cell repertoires in COVID-19 (TCRdb year 2020). For context, the study as a whole: Samples from collaborators originated in the United States, Italy and Spain and spanned both the acute and convalescent phases of COVID-19. Deeply sampled blood TCRbeta repertoires from subjects exposed to, actively infected with, or recovered from COVID-19 were included in the dataset. A freely available public database, intended as a resource for researchers studying the immune response to SARS-CoV-2, is where the repertoires were released. The sample metadata nearly always contained a de-identified subject ID, COVID-19 status, age in years and sex. Where available, HLA class I and class II types were obtained from metadata supplied by the sample provider rather than from assay-based typing. Samples were obtained from the ongoing ImmuneRACE study (first 160 participants) and from 1,200 or so subjects provided by 6 global collaborators. The material from the prospective study consisted of cDNA or gDNA derived from T cells, B-cell-depleted T cells, or PBMCs.

TCRbeta CDR3 regions were amplified from genomic DNA by means of the immunoSEQ Assay, a bias-controlled multiplex PCR. For the original study's pipeline: The number of nucleated cells in each sample was estimated from the amplification of reference gene primers within the assay. To quantify the absolute abundance of each unique TCRbeta CDR3 rearrangement, sequence reads were collapsed and filtered. Productive Simpson clonality was computed per sample as the square root of Simpson's diversity index over productive rearrangements. TCRdb carries this immuneACCESS record with in-frame sequences only. Its versions omit some clonotypes, under half of them owing to an unresolved V gene in the studies checked, with the rest unexplained. That table gives V, J and clone size, and the DNA gave D and trimming. A total of roughly 220,000 clones appear in this sample, about four fifths of them only once. Approximately 2.9% of the sample is in the top ten clones.

The investigation overall reported the following: How much clinical and demographic metadata was included differed by source and by participant, and the metadata was provided uncurated.

Between the V and J ends, shortened by 1 base and 6 bases respectively, the junction contains 6 bases. From a lookup of the germline V gene, CDR1 and CDR2 are MNHEY and SVGAGI. Including cysteine and phenylalanine, the CDR3 has 13 amino acids. Here the CDR3 DNA is all that survives: 39 bases in frame from base 1. A second Seattle source provided samples from volunteer blood donors who had recovered from COVID-19. Collaborating institutions collected whole blood in K2EDTA tubes following their own protocols. Collaborator samples were shipped for TCRbeta analysis as frozen whole blood, isolated PBMCs, or DNA extracted from either sample type.

Recombination joined TRBV6-5 with TRBJ2-2; the D gene is unclear. This receptor was obtained from a woman aged 25-40 years who had recovered from COVID-19. Sequenced sample: peripheral blood. This receptor carries the CDR3 CASSYYLSGELFF. The DNA is TGTGCCAGCAGTTACTATCTTTCCGGGGAGCTGTTTTTT.